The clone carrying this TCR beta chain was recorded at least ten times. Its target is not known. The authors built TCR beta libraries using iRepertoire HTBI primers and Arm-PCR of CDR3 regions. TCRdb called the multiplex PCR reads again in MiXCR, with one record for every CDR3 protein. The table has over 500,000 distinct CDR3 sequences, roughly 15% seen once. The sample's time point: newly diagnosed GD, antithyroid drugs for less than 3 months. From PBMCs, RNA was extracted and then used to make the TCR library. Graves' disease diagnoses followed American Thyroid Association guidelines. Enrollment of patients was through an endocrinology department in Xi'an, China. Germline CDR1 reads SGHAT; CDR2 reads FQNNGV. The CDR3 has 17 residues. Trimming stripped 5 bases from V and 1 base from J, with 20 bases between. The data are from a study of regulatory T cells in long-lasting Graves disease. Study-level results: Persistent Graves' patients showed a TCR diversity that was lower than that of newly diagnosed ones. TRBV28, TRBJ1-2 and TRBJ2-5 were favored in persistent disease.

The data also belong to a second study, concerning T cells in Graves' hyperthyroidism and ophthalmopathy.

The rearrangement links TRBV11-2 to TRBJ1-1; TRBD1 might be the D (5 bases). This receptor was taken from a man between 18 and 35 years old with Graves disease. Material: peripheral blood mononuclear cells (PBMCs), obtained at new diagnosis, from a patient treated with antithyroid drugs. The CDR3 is CASSTGPFNVGNTEAFF. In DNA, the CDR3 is TGTGCCAGCAGCACAGGACCCTTTAATGTGGGGAACACTGAAGCTTTCTTT.